This T cell receptor (beta chain) was profiled in a study of blood T cells in healthy people across ages. Germline CDR1 SGHTA, CDR2 FQGTGA. This CDR3 is 14 amino acids long. This clonotype was observed a handful of times. The germline gene is not matched at one end of the junction; a read error may be the cause. Primers used in a second PCR of roughly 7 to 12 cycles were a sample-barcoded 5' primer and a J-beta primer mix. TCRdb re-called the 5' RACE reads through MiXCR, storing one row per CDR3 protein. The sample lists 800,000 to 950,000 distinct CDR3 sequences, about 27% occurring once. The same data also contributed to another study, on T cells of mothers and their children. Per that paper: Every microgram of extracted RNA entered cDNA synthesis, around 1.4 ug per 15 ul. Within related and unrelated pairs, thymic selection shapes TCR recombination output in a similar way.

The sample consisted of blood. This receptor was taken from a woman aged 40 to 50 in good health. The V gene is TRBV7-3, the J gene TRBJ2-6; D is unclear. The DNA for the CDR3 is TGTGCCCGCAAAGAGCCTGGGAAGGCCAACGTCCGGACTTTC. Amino acids: CARKEPGKANVRTF.